The 27 T cell receptor beta chains listed next were all sequenced from one sample in a study of cytomegalovirus exposure and HLA in healthy donors. PCR amplification relied on 60 Vbeta primers (plus 13 Jbeta primers). The table came from immunoSEQ multiplex PCR; TCRdb's copy has only in-frame clones and leaves some out. Counted here are 130,000 to 150,000 clones, over 70% occurring once; the ten biggest clones make up 4.5% to 6.5%. Material: PBMCs. These receptors were collected from a male donor in good health and CMV-seronegative.

The sample holds a few counts of this clone. The chain uses TRBV28 and TRBJ1-1, with D possibly being TRBD1 (6 bases). Germline CDR1 reads MDHEN; CDR2 reads SYDVKM. Trimming shortened V by 7 bases and J by 4 bases, and 19 bases separated the two germline ends. The CDR3 sequence is 15 residues long. CDR3 coding DNA: TGTGCCAGCACTCTCTCAATACAGGGTGCCACTGAAGCTTTCTTT. Translation: CASTLSIQGATEAFF.

The chain recombines TRBV5-1 with TRBJ1-1; the D is unclear. Germline-derived CDR1 and CDR2 are SGHRS and YFSETQ. Trimming pared 0 bases from V and 1 base from J, leaving 19 bases between. There are 18 residues in the CDR3. This CDR3 reads CASSLGRPSGFSNTEAFF. The CDR3 DNA reads as TGCGCCAGCAGCTTGGGGAGACCCTCGGGGTTCTCGAACACTGAAGCTTTCTTT.

The chain joins TRBV7-6 to TRBJ2-4; perhaps TRBD1 as D (6 bases). The V end was cut by 5 bases, the J end by 6 bases, with 14 bases between. CDR3 size: 14 residues. CDR1 is SGHVS, CDR2 FNYEAQ, per germline. The CDR3 is CASSPQGWGNIQYF. Here the CDR3 DNA reads TGTGCCAGCAGCCCTCAGGGGTGGGGAAACATTCAGTACTTC.

The rearrangement links TRBV28 to TRBJ1-5; 7 bases are shared with TRBD1. The CDR3 contains 14 residues. CDR1 is MDHEN and CDR2 is SYDVKM in the germline V gene. The V segment lost 6 bases and the J segment 3 bases; nucleotides outside the gene matches: 5. CDR3 region: CASREGQFNQPQHF. DNA of the CDR3: TGTGCCAGCAGAGAGGGACAGTTCAATCAGCCCCAGCATTTT.

The CDR3 coding sequence is TGTGCCAGCAGCCCCTCCGGGTCTCTCACCGGGGAGCTGTTTTTT. Translation gives CASSPSGSLTGELFF. The chain has TRBV11-2 and TRBJ2-2; no clear D gene. This CDR3 contains 15 residues. Germline CDR1 SGHAT, CDR2 FQNNGV. Deletions cut 5 bases from V and 4 bases from J, with 14 bases between.

This clone was observed a handful of times. The chain joins TRBV7-6 to TRBJ2-1; D remains unclear. CDR1 and CDR2 (germline): SGHVS, FNYEAQ. This CDR3 is built from 13 residues. Trimming took off 5 bases at V and 12 bases at J, with 17 bases between the two ends. DNA for the CDR3: TGTGCCAGCAGCCCCTCAACCCTTTCAGGGCAGTTCTTC. This sequence encodes CASSPSTLSGQFF.

This chain links TRBV19 with TRBJ1-6, with TRBD1 matching 7 bases. This CDR3 spans 15 amino acids. V was clipped by 6 bases and J by 6 bases; unmatched bases: 8. CDR1 is LNHDA, CDR2 SQIVND, per germline (reference sequence). The CDR3 coding sequence is TGTGCCAGTAGGAAGACAGGGACGGTTAATTCACCCCTCCACTTT. The encoded protein is CASRKTGTVNSPLHF.

J is TRBJ1-2 and V is TRBV7-3; 7 nucleotides match TRBD1. The CDR3 spans 18 residues. Per the germline V gene, CDR1 is SGHTA and CDR2 is FQGTGA. Trimming removed 6 bases from V and 3 bases from J; junction bases left unmatched: 19. The CDR3 DNA follows: TGTGCCAGCAGTGAGGGACAGTTCGATATCATTGCGGACTATGGCTACACCTTC. Its protein is CASSEGQFDIIADYGYTF. Full variable domain (missing parts from reference TRBV7-3 and TRBJ1-2): GAGVSQTPSNKVTEKGKYVELRCDPISGHTALYWYRQSLGQGPEFLIYFQGTGAADDSGLPNDRFFAVRPEGSVSTLKIQRTERGDSAVYLCASSEGQFDIIADYGYTFGSGTRLTVV.

This sequence joins TRBV10-3 and TRBJ2-5, with D perhaps TRBD1 (5 bases). V lost 4 bases and J lost 5, with 14 bases in between. The CDR3 loop spans 14 amino acids. CDR1 and CDR2 from the germline V gene are ENHRY and SYGVKD. The CDR3 bases are TGTGCCATCAGTGGGGGCTCCCCCGGTGAGACCCAGTACTTC. It yields the protein CAISGGSPGETQYF.

This sequence joins TRBV15 and TRBJ2-1, with TRBD2 matching over 14 bases. The CDR3 spans 17 residues. From germline, CDR1 is LNHNV and CDR2 YYDKDF (reference sequence). With 0 bases clipped from V and 5 bases from J, the junction kept 3 bases outside the gene matches. The CDR3 sequence: CATSRDRGLAGDNEQFF. CDR3 nucleotides: TGTGCCACCAGCAGAGATCGGGGACTAGCGGGGGACAATGAGCAGTTCTTC.

The CDR3 is CASSPMTSGLTDTQYF. CDR3 in DNA: TGTGCCAGTAGTCCCATGACTAGCGGGCTCACAGATACGCAGTATTTT. The chain has TRBV19 and TRBJ2-3, with TRBD2 matching over 10 bases. This CDR3 spans 16 amino acids. The germline V gene has CDR1 LNHDA and CDR2 SQIVND (reference sequence). Trimming cost V 5 bases and J 2 bases; bases outside gene matches: 7.

This chain links TRBV7-2 with TRBJ1-2; 9 bases fit TRBD1. The length of the CDR3 is 15 residues. Trimming took 7 bases from V and 3 from J; bases not matched to a gene: 9. Germline assignment: CDR1 SGHTA and CDR2 FQGNSA. Here the CDR3 DNA reads TGTGCCAGCAACCCGGGGACAGGGAGCCACTATGGCTACACCTTC. Protein product: CASNPGTGSHYGYTF.

Details on this clone: The same CDR3 arises from other DNA sequences in this sample as well. The chain combines TRBV7-2 with TRBJ1-2; 7 bases match TRBD1. There are 13 residues in the CDR3. The V and J ends lost 1 base and 5 bases, in that order; junction bases with no gene match: 1. Germline-derived CDR1 and CDR2 are SGHTA and FQGNSA. The CDR3 loop is CASSLDRGYGYTF. The CDR3 region has the DNA TGTGCCAGCAGCTTAGACAGGGGTTATGGCTACACCTTC. Full variable domain (rest looked up from reference TRBV7-2 and TRBJ1-2): GAGVSQSPSNKVTEKGKDVELRCDPISGHTALYWYRQSLGQGLEFLIYFQGNSAPDKSGLPSDRFSAERTGGSVSTLTIQRTQQEDSAVYLCASSLDRGYGYTFGSGTRLTVV.

The V and J genes are TRBV10-2 and TRBJ2-7; 7 nucleotides align to TRBD1. Unmatched junction bases numbered 7, after V lost 6 bases and J lost 2 bases. This CDR3 has 14 amino acids. Germline CDR1 WSHSY, CDR2 SAAADI. In nucleotides, the CDR3 is TGCGCCAGCAGCCTGGGACAGACAACCTACGAGCAGTACTTC. Translating it yields CASSLGQTTYEQYF.

The chain is built from TRBV6-6 and TRBJ2-3; TRBD1 agrees at 10 bases. This CDR3 is 15 amino acids long. V lost 7 bases and J lost 3; bases outside the gene matches: 7. The germline gives CDR1 MNHNY, CDR2 SVGAGI (reference sequence). The CDR3 nucleotides read TGTGCCAGCAAGGACCCGGGACAGGGGACAGATACGCAGTATTTT. Its protein is CASKDPGQGTDTQYF.

The rearrangement links TRBV28 to TRBJ1-4; weak D call: TRBD1 (6 bases). From germline, CDR1 is MDHEN and CDR2 SYDVKM. Trimming pared 7 bases from V and 4 bases from J, leaving 13 bases between. This CDR3 spans 14 amino acids. This CDR3 is CASNSGGLNEKLFF. CDR3 bases: TGTGCCAGCAACTCGGGGGGGCTTAATGAAAAACTGTTTTTT.

This clone came up a few times. The V gene is TRBV4-1, the J gene TRBJ2-5; 8 nucleotides align to TRBD1. CDR1 MGHRA and CDR2 YSYEKL come from the germline V gene. Unmatched junction bases numbered 6, after V lost 5 bases and J lost 4 bases. This CDR3 comprises 14 residues. DNA for the CDR3: TGCGCCAGCAGCGGCCGACAGGGGAGAGAGACCCAGTACTTC. Its protein is CASSGRQGRETQYF.

This clone was seen a handful of times. The chain uses TRBV4-2 and TRBJ1-3; D uncertain. Germline lookup yields CDR1 LGHNA and CDR2 YNFKEQ. This CDR3 spans 15 amino acids. Trimming left V 1 base short and J 5 bases short, with 12 bases between. The CDR3 protein is CASSQGSGIRNTIYF. CDR3 nucleotides: TGTGCCAGCAGCCAAGGGTCCGGGATAAGAAACACCATATATTTT.

This chain uses TRBV7-3 with TRBJ1-1; 8 bases match TRBD1. This CDR3 is 13 amino acids long. CDR1 is SGHTA and CDR2 is FQGTGA in the germline V gene. V lost 4 bases and J lost 5; bases outside the gene matches: 3. This CDR3 is CASSSTGETEAFF. DNA of the CDR3: TGTGCCAGCAGCTCGACAGGGGAAACTGAAGCTTTCTTT.

The V gene is TRBV9, the J gene TRBJ1-2; unclear D gene. CDR3 length equals 15 residues. Germline lookup yields CDR1 SGDLS and CDR2 YYNGEE. Trimming took 0 bases from V and 4 from J, leaving 13 bases between them. CDR3 protein: CASSVAPGKSYGYTF. The CDR3, as DNA: TGTGCCAGCAGCGTAGCTCCAGGAAAGTCCTATGGCTACACCTTC.

The chain is built from TRBV5-1 and TRBJ1-1; 10 positions agree with TRBD1. Germline-derived CDR1 and CDR2 are SGHRS and YFSETQ. The CDR3 sequence is 13 residues long. V shed 4 bases, J shed 6 bases, and the junction held 3 bases outside the gene matches. The CDR3 nucleotides read TGCGCCAGCAGCCGGGGGACAGGGGCTGAAGCTTTCTTT. It yields the protein CASSRGTGAEAFF.

The V and J genes are TRBV19 and TRBJ1-3; D gene ambiguous. The CDR3 has 15 residues. V dropped 4 bases and J dropped 4 bases, with 14 bases sitting between them. In germline, CDR1 is LNHDA, CDR2 SQIVND (reference sequence). The CDR3 DNA reads as TGTGCCAGTAGTACAGAGCGGTCATCCGGAAACACCATATATTTT. As protein: CASSTERSSGNTIYF.

In this sample, this clone turned up a few times. The V gene is TRBV28, the J gene TRBJ2-6; perhaps TRBD2 as D (5 bases). Per the germline V gene, CDR1 is MDHEN and CDR2 is SYDVKM. The CDR3 totals 13 residues. With 8 bases removed from V and 4 bases from J, the gap between germline ends came to 9 bases. The CDR3: CASVPGGANVLTF. In DNA, the CDR3 is TGTGCCAGCGTGCCGGGGGGGGCCAACGTCCTGACTTTC.

This clone has only one observation. The chain carries TRBV19 and TRBJ2-2; D is possibly TRBD1 (6 bases). Germline V gene lookup returns CDR1 LNHDA and CDR2 SQIVND (reference sequence). The ends were cut back, 5 bases at V and 2 bases at J, with 15 bases in the middle. This CDR3 has 16 residues. This CDR3 is CASSSPRDINTGELFF. The CDR3 region has the DNA TGTGCCAGTAGTTCGCCCCGGGACATTAACACCGGGGAGCTGTTTTTT.

The V gene is TRBV29-1, the J gene TRBJ2-3, with TRBD2 identical over 11 bases. Germline values: CDR1 SQVTM, CDR2 ANQGSEA. This CDR3 has 19 amino acids. This CDR3 reads CTIRGPSGGPATSTDTQYF. CDR3 nucleotide sequence: TGCACCATACGGGGGCCTAGCGGGGGGCCCGCAACGAGCACAGATACGCAGTATTTT.

The V and J genes are TRBV19 and TRBJ1-2, with TRBD1 as a possible D gene (5 bases). There are 14 residues in the CDR3. V was shortened by 5 bases and J by 6 bases, with 16 bases between the two germline ends. CDR1 and CDR2 from the germline V gene are LNHDA and SQIVND (reference sequence). This chain's CDR3 is CASSPTGRVDGYTF. CDR3 sequence (DNA): TGTGCCAGTAGTCCGACGGGCAGGGTAGATGGCTACACCTTC.

This clone has only one observation. The chain carries TRBV28 and TRBJ1-1; D perhaps matches TRBD1 (5 bases). Per germline, CDR1 MDHEN and CDR2 SYDVKM. The CDR3 has 15 amino acids. Trimming left V 7 bases short and J 0 bases short, with 15 bases between. The CDR3 is CASKTGQGMNTEAFF. The CDR3 DNA is TGTGCCAGCAAGACCGGGCAGGGTATGAACACTGAAGCTTTCTTT. Filled out from reference TRBV28 and TRBJ1-1, the complete variable domain reads DVKVTQSSRYLVKRTGEKVFLECVQDMDHENMFWYRQDPGLGLRLIYFSYDVKMKEKGDIPEGYSVSREKKERFSLILESASTNQTSMYLCASKTGQGMNTEAFFGQGTRLTVV.